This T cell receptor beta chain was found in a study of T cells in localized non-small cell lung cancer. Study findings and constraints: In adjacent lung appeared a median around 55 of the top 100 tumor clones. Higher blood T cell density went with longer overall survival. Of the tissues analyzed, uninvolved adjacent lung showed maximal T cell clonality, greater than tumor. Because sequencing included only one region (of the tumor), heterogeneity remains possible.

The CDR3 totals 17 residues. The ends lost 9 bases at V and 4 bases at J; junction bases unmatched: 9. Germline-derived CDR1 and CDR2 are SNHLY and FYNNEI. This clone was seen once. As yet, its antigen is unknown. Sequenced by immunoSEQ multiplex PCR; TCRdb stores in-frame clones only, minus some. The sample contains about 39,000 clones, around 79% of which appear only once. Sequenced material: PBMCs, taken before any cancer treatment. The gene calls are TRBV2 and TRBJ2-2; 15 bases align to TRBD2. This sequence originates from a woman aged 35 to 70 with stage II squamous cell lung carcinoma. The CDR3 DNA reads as TGTGCCAGAAAAGGACTAGCGGGAGGGACTCCCACCGGGGAGCTGTTTTTT. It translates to CARKGLAGGTPTGELFF.